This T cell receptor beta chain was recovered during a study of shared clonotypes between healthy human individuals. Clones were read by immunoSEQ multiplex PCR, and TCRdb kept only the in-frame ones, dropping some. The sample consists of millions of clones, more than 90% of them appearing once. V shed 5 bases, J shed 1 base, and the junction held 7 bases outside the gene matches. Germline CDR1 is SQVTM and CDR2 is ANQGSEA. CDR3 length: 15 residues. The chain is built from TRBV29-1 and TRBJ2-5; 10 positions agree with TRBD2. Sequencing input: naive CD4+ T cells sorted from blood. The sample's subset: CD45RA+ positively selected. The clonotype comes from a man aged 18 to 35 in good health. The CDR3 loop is CSVTGSGGSQETQYF. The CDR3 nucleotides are TGCAGCGTTACGGGTAGCGGGGGGAGCCAAGAGACCCAGTACTTC.